This T cell receptor (beta chain) was recovered during a study of T cells in Graves' hyperthyroidism and ophthalmopathy. There are a few counts of this clonotype. This CDR3 has 13 amino acids. J was trimmed by 6 bases and V by 2 bases; bases with no gene match: 2. Germline assignment: CDR1 KGHDR and CDR2 SFDVKD. Regions amplified from RNA transcripts were the TCR beta CDR3 regions. First-round RT-PCR targeting the TCR CDR3 was performed with the HTBI primer set. MiXCR was run by TCRdb on the multiplex PCR reads, yielding one entry per CDR3 protein. The data show about half a million distinct CDR3 sequences, less than 25% seen once.

V and J are TRBV24-1 and TRBJ1-1; 7 positions match TRBD1. The sequenced sample consisted of blood. The sequence was collected from a man younger than 35 with Graves' hyperthyroidism. The CDR3, as DNA: TGTGCCACCAGTGATTGGCAGGGGGCTGAAGCTTTCTTT. Its protein product is CATSDWQGAEAFF.